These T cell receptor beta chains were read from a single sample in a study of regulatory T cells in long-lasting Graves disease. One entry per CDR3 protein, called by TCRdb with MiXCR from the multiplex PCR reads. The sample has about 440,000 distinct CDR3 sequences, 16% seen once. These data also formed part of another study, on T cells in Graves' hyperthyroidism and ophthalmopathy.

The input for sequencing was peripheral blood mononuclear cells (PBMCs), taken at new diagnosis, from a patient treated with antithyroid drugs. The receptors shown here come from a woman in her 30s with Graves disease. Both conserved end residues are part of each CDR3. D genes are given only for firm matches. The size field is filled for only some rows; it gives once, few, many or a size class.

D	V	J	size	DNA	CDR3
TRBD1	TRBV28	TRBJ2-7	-	TGTGCCAGCGGAGCACCGGGACAGGGAGGGTACGAGCAGTACTTC	CASGAPGQGGYEQYF
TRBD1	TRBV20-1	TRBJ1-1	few	TGCAGTGCTAGAGATTCGACAGGGGTTAACACTGAAGCTTTCTTT	CSARDSTGVNTEAFF
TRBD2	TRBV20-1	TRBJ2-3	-	TGCAGTGCTAGTCTTCTAGCGGGAACCACAGATACGCAGTATTTT	CSASLLAGTTDTQYF
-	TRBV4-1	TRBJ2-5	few	TGCGCCAGCAGCCCCTCCGGGACACAAGAGACCCAGTACTTC	CASSPSGTQETQYF
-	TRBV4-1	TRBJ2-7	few	TGCGCCAGCAGCCAAGTCGGTAGCAGCGGGGAGCAGTACTTC	CASSQVGSSGEQYF
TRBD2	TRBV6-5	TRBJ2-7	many	TGTGCCAGCAGTTCCCGGACTAGCCTGGGCTACGAGCAGTACTTC	CASSSRTSLGYEQYF
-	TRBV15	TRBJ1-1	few	TGTGCCACCAGCAGGACTCCGAACACTGAAGCTTTCTTT	CATSRTPNTEAFF
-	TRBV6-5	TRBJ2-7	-	TGTGCCAGCATTTACAGAGGGGGAGCCAGAAACTCCTACGAGCAGTACTTC	CASIYRGGARNSYEQYF
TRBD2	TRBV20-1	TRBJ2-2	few	TGCAGTGCTAGAGATGGACTAGCGGGTACTTACACCGGGGAGCTGTTTTTT	CSARDGLAGTYTGELFF
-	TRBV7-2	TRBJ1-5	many	TGTGCCAGCAGCCTCACCAGGGGTGGTGGTGGTCAGCCCCAGCATTTT	CASSLTRGGGGQPQHF
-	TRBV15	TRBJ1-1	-	TGTGCCACCAGCAGCCTCGGAGCTACCCAGGCTTTCTTT	CATSSLGATQAFF
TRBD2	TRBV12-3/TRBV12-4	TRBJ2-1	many	TGTGCCAGCAGTTTCTGGAGCGGGAGAGGATACAATGAGCAGTTCTTC	CASSFWSGRGYNEQFF
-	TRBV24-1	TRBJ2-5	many	TGTGCCACCAGTGATCCAGACCAAGAGACCCAGTACTTC	CATSDPDQETQYF
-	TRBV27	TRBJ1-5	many	TGTGCCAGCAGTCGTCAGTGGGCTAGCAATCAGCCCCAGCATTTT	CASSRQWASNQPQHF
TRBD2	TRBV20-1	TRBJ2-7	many	TGCAGTGCTACTTTAGCGGGAGGGCGACTTGGCGAGCAGTACTTC	CSATLAGGRLGEQYF
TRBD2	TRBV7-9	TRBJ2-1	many	TGTGCCAGCAGCCCCAGACTAGCGGGAGGACTTAATGAGCAGTTCTTC	CASSPRLAGGLNEQFF
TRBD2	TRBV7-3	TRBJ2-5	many	TGTGCCAGCAGCCGACAGGGACTAGCAGGGGAGACCCAGTACTTC	CASSRQGLAGETQYF
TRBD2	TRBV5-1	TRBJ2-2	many	TGTGCCAGCAGCCTCCGACTAGCGGGATCAGGTGCCGGGGAGCTGTTTTTT	CASSLRLAGSGAGELFF
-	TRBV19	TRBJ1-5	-	TGTGCCAGTAGTATAAAGGGCGGGAGACAGCCCCAGCATTTT	CASSIKGGRQPQHF
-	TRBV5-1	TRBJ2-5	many	TGCGCCAGCAGCCCCGGAGCAGGGACCCCCCAAGAGACCCAGTACTTC	CASSPGAGTPQETQYF
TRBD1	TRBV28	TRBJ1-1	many	TGTGCCAGCAGTGAGCCGGGACAGGGTGTTGAAGCTTTCTTT	CASSEPGQGVEAFF
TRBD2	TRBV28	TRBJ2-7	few	TGTGCCAGCAGTTTAGGGACTAGCGGGAGTGACGAGCAGTACTTC	CASSLGTSGSDEQYF
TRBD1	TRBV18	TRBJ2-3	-	TGTGCCAGCTCACCCATACCGGACAGGGAAGATACGCAGTATTTT	CASSPIPDREDTQYF
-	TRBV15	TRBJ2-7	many	TGTGCCACCAGCAGAGATGTCCCGGTAGGATCATCCTACGAGCAGTACTTC	CATSRDVPVGSSYEQYF
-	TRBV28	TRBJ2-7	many	TGTGCCAGCAGTTTCTCGCTAGCCTACGAGCAGTACTTC	CASSFSLAYEQYF
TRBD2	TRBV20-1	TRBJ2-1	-	TGCAGTGCTTGGAGGCGGGGGTTTTACAATGAGCAGTTCTTC	CSAWRRGFYNEQFF
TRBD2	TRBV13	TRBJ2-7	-	TGTGCCAGCAGCACACTAGCGGGAGGCTACGAGCAGTACTTC	CASSTLAGGYEQYF
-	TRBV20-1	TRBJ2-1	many	TGCAGTGCTAGAGACGTGCTCTCCTACAATGAGCAGTTCTTC	CSARDVLSYNEQFF
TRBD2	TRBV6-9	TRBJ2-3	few	TGTGCCAGCAGTTACCAGGAGGGCGGGGGTAGGACTTTCTTT	CASSYQEGGGRTFF
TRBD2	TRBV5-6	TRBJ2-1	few	TGTGCCAGCAGCTATGGACTAGCGCCCAATGAGCAGTTCTTC	CASSYGLAPNEQFF
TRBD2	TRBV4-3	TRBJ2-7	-	TGCGCCAGCAGCCGGGGACTAGCATGGGAGCAGTACTTC	CASSRGLAWEQYF
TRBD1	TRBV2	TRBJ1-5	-	TGTGCCAGCAGTTATACAACAGGGGGCGGGCAGCCCCAGCATTTT	CASSYTTGGGQPQHF
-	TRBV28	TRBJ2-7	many	TGTGCCAGCAGTTTTGTCCCAATGGAGTCCTACGAGCAGTACTTC	CASSFVPMESYEQYF
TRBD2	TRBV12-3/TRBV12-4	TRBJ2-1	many	TGTGCCAGCAGTTTGTTTCGGACTAGCCGTCCTACCCATGAGCAGTTCTTC	CASSLFRTSRPTHEQFF
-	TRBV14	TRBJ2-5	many	TGTGCCAGCAGCCAAGATGGGCACACCCTGGTAGAGACCCAGTACTTC	CASSQDGHTLVETQYF
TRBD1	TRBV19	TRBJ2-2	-	TGTGCCAGTAGTACCCTGAGGCAGGGGGACAATCCCGGGGAGCTGTTTTTT	CASSTLRQGDNPGELFF
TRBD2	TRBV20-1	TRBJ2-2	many	TGCAGTGCTAGAGACCCGACTAGCGGGAACACCGGGGAGCTGTTTTTT	CSARDPTSGNTGELFF
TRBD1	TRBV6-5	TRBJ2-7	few	TGTGCCAGCAGCTACCAGGACAGGCCCTACGAGCAGTACTTC	CASSYQDRPYEQYF
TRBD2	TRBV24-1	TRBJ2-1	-	TGTGCCACCAGTGTGGGACTAGCCCCCAATGAGCAGTTCTTC	CATSVGLAPNEQFF
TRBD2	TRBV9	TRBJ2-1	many	TGTGCCAGCAGCCTAAGCGGGAGGGACAATGAGCAGTTCTTC	CASSLSGRDNEQFF
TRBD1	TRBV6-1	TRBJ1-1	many	TGTGCCAGCAGCACAGGGGGCTCGAACACTGAAGCTTTCTTT	CASSTGGSNTEAFF